These T cell receptor beta chains were read from a single sample in a study of graft-versus-host responses after intestinal transplantation. The table came from immunoSEQ multiplex PCR; TCRdb's copy has only in-frame clones and leaves some out. Of 96,000 or so clones listed, about 90% are singletons. Their antigen targets remain unknown. The material was unstimulated CD4+ T cells sorted from spleen or lymph node cells, obtained before intestinal transplant. The receptors were gathered from a human donor who received an intestinal transplant. Each CDR3 is given with its conserved first and last residue. Fields, in order: J gene, clone size, D gene, V gene, CDR3 protein, CDR3 DNA. D genes are given only for firm matches. Where a row states a size, it is once, few, many or the class of an expanded clone; other rows omit it.

J: TRBJ1-2
size: NA
D: TRBD1
V: TRBV6-1
CDR3: CASSGGQGNYGYTF
DNA: TGTGCCAGCAGTGGGGGACAGGGGAACTATGGCTACACCTTC

J: TRBJ1-5
size: NA
D: NA
V: TRBV4-3
CDR3: CASSLTGSNQPQHF
DNA: TGCGCCAGCAGCCTGACGGGGAGCAATCAGCCCCAGCATTTT

J: TRBJ1-2
size: few
D: TRBD1
V: TRBV10-2
CDR3: CASTGGYGYTF
DNA: TGCGCCAGCACAGGGGGCTATGGCTACACCTTC

J: TRBJ2-4
size: once
D: NA
V: TRBV7-2
CDR3: CASSPPPGANIQYF
DNA: TGTGCCAGCAGCCCTCCCCCAGGGGCCAACATTCAGTACTTC

J: TRBJ2-7
size: NA
D: TRBD1
V: TRBV4-2
CDR3: CASSQDLDRGYEQYF
DNA: TGTGCCAGCAGCCAAGACTTGGACAGGGGCTACGAGCAGTACTTC

J: TRBJ1-2
size: NA
D: NA
V: TRBV29-1
CDR3: CSVNYPAANYGYTF
DNA: TGCAGCGTGAACTACCCGGCGGCCAACTATGGCTACACCTTC

J: TRBJ2-5
size: NA
D: NA
V: TRBV5-1
CDR3: CASSLALRETQYF
DNA: TGCGCCAGCAGCTTGGCTTTACGGGAGACCCAGTACTTC

J: TRBJ1-4
size: NA
D: TRBD1
V: TRBV10-2
CDR3: CASSEVRDRRTRLFF
DNA: TGCGCCAGCAGTGAAGTGCGGGACAGACGCACCCGGCTGTTTTTT

J: TRBJ2-7
size: NA
D: TRBD1
V: TRBV10-3
CDR3: CAISESQGTYEQYF
DNA: TGTGCCATCAGTGAGTCACAGGGGACCTACGAGCAGTACTTC

J: TRBJ2-7
size: NA
D: TRBD2
V: TRBV7-2
CDR3: CASTRTSSVHEQYF
DNA: TGTGCCAGCACCCGGACTAGCTCCGTCCACGAGCAGTACTTC

J: TRBJ2-7
size: NA
D: NA
V: TRBV5-1
CDR3: CASSPQRTAYEQYF
DNA: TGCGCCAGCAGCCCTCAGCGGACAGCCTACGAGCAGTACTTC

J: TRBJ2-2
size: NA
D: NA
V: TRBV5-1
CDR3: CASSFISTGELFF
DNA: TGCGCCAGCAGCTTTATCAGCACCGGGGAGCTGTTTTTT

J: TRBJ1-2
size: NA
D: NA
V: TRBV6-1
CDR3: CASEGGGGLYGYTF
DNA: TGTGCCAGCGAGGGAGGCGGGGGGCTTTATGGCTACACCTTC

J: TRBJ1-5
size: NA
D: TRBD1
V: TRBV28
CDR3: CASRFLRTGGNQPQHF
DNA: TGTGCCAGCAGATTTCTACGGACAGGGGGCAATCAGCCCCAGCATTTT